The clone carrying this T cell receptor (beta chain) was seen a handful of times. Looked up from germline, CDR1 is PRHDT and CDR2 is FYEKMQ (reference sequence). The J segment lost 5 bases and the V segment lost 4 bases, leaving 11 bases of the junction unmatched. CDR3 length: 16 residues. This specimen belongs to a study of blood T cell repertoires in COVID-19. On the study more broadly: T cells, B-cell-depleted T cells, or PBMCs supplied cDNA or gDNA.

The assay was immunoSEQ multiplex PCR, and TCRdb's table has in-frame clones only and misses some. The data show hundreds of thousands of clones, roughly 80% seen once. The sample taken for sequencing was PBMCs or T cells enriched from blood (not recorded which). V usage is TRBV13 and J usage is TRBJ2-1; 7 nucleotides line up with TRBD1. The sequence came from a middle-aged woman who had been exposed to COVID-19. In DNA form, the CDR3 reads TGTGCCAGCAGCTCAGAGACCCGGACAGGACACAATGAGCAGTTCTTC. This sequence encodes CASSSETRTGHNEQFF.